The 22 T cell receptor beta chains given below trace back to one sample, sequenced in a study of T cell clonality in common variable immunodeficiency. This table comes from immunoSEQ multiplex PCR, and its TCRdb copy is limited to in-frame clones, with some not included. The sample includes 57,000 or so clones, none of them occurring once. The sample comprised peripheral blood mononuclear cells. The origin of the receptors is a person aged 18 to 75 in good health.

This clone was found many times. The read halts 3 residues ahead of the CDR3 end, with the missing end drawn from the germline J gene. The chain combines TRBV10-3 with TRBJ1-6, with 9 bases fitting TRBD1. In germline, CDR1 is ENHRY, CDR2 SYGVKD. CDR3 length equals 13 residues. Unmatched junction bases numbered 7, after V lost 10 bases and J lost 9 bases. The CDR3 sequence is CATRDRDSSPLHF. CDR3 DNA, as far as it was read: TGTGCCACAAGGGACAGGGATAGTTCACCC.

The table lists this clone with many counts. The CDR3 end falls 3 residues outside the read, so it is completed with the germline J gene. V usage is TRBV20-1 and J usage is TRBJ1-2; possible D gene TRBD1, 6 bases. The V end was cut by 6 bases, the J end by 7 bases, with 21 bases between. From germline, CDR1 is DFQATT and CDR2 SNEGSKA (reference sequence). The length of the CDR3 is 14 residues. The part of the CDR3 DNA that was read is TGCAGTGCCGACCGCGTCCGGGACACTGGTGGC. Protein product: CSADRVRDTGG. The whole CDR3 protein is CSADRVRDTGGYTF.

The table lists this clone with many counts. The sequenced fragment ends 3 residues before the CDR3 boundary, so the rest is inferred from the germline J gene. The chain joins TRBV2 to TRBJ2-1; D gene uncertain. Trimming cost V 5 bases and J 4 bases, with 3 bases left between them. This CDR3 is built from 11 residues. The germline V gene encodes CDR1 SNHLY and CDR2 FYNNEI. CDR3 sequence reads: CASSLYNEQFF. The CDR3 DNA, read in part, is TGTGCCAGCAGTCTTTACAATGAG.

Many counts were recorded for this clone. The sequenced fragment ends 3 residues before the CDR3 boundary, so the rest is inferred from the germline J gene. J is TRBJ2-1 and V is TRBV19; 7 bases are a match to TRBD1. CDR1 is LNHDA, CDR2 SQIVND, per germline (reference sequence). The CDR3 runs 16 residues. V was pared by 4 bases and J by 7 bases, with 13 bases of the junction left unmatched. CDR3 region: CASSTQQGENWNEQFF. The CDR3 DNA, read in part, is TGTGCCAGTAGTACTCAGCAGGGGGAGAATTGGAATGAG.

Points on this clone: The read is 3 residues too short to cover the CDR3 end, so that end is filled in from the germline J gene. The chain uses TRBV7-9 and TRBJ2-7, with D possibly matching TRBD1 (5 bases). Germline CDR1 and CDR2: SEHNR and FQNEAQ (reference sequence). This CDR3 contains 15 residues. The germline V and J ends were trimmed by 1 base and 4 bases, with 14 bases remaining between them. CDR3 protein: CASSLVGKGAYEQYF. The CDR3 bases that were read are TGTGCCAGCAGCTTAGTTGGGAAAGGGGCATACGAG.

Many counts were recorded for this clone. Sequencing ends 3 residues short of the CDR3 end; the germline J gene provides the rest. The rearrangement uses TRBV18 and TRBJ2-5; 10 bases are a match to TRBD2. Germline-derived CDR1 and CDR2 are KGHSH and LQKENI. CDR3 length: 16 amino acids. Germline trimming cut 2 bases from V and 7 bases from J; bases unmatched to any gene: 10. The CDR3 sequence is CASSPEPSGGPGTQYF. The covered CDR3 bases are TGTGCCAGCTCACCAGAGCCTAGCGGGGGTCCCGGGACC.

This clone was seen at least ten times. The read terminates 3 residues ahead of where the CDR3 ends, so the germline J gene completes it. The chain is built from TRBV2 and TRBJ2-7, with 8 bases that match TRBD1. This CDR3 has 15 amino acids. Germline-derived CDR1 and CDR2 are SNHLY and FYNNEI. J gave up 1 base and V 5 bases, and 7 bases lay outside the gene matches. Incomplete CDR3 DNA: TGTGCCAGCAGTCCTCCGGGACAGGCTTCCTACGAG. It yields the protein CASSPPGQASYE. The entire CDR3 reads CASSPPGQASYEQYF.

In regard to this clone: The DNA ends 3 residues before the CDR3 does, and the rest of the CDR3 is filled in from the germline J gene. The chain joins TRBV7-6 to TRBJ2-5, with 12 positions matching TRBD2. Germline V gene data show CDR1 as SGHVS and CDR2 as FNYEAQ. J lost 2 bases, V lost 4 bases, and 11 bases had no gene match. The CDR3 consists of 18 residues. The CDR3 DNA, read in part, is TGTGCCAGCAGCTCCCGACTAGCGGGAGTAGGTGGGCAAGAGACC. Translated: CASSSRLAGVGGQET. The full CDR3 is CASSSRLAGVGGQETQYF.

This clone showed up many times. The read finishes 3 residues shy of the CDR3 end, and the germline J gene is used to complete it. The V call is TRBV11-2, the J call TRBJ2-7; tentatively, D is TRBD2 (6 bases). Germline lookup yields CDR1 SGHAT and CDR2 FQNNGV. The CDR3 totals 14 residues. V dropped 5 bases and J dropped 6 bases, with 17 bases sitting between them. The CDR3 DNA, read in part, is TGTGCCAGCAGCGTCAATCCCGGAGGGCCCGAG. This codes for CASSVNPGGPE. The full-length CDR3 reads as CASSVNPGGPEQYF. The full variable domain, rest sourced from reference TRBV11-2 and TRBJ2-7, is EAGVAQSPRYKIIEKRQSVAFWCNPISGHATLYWYQQILGQGPKLLIQFQNNGVVDDSQLPKDRFSAERLKGVDSTLKIQPAKLEDSAVYLCASSVNPGGPEQYFGPGTRLTVT.

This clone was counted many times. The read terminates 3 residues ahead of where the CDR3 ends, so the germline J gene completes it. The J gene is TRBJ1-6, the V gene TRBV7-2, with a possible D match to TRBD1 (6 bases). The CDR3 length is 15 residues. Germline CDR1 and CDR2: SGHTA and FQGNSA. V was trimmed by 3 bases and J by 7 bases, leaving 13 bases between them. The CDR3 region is CASSFRDTLNSPLHF. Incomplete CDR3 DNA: TGTGCCAGCAGCTTCCGGGACACCCTCAATTCACCC.

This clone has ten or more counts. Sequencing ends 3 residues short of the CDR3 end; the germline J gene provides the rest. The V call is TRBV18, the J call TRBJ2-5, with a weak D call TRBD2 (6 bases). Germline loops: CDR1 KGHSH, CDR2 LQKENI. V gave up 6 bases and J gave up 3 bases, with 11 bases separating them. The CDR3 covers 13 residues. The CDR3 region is CASSGREEETQYF. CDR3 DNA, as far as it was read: TGTGCCAGCTCTGGGCGGGAAGAAGAGACC.

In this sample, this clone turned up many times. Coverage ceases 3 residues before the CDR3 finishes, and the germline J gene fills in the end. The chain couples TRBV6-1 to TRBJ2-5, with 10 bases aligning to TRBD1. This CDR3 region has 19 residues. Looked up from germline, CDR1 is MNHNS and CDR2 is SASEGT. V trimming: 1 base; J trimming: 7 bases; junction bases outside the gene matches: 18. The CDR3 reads CASSEGVTGGSAQRRTQYF. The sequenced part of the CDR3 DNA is TGTGCCAGCAGTGAAGGGGTGACAGGGGGCTCGGCCCAACGGCGGACC.

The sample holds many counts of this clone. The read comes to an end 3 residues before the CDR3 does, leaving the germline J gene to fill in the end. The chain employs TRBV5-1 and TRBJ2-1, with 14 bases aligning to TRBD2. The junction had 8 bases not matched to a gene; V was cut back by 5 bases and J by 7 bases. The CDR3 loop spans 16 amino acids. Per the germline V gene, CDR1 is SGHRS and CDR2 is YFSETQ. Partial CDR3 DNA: TGCGCCAGCAGAACAGGGACTAGCGGGAGTTTGAATGAG. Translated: CASRTGTSGSLNE. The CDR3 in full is CASRTGTSGSLNEQFF.

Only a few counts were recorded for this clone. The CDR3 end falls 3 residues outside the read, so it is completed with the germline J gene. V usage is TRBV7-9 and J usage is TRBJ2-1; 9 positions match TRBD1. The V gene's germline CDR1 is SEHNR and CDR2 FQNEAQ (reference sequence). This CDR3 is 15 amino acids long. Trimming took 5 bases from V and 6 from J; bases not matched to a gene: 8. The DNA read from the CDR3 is TGTGCCAGCAGCCGACCCGGGACAGGGACCAATGAG. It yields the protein CASSRPGTGTNE. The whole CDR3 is CASSRPGTGTNEQFF.

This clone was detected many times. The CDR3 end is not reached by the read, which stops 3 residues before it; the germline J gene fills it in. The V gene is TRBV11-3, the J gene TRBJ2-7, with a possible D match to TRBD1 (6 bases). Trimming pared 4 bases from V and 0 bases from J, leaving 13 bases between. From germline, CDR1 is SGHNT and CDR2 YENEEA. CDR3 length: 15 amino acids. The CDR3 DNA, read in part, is TGTGCCAGCAGCTCCCGGGACAAGAGCTCCTACGAG. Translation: CASSSRDKSSYE. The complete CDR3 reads CASSSRDKSSYEQYF.

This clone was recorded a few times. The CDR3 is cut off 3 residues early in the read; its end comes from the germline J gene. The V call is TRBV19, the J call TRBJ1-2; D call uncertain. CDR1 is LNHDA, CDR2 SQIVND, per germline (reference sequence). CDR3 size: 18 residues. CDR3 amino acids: CASSKGLAGGSGTDTYTF. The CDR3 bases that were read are TGTGCCAGTAGTAAAGGACTAGCGGGAGGGTCGGGCACAGATACC.

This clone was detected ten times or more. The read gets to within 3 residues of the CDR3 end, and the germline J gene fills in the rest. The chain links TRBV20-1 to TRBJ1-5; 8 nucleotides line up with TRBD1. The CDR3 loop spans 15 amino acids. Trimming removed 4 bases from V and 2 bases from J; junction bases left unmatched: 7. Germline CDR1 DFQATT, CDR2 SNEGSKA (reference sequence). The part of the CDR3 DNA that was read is TGCAGTGCTACCGGGACAGGTACGGGCAATCAGCCC. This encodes CSATGTGTGNQP. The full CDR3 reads CSATGTGTGNQPQHF.

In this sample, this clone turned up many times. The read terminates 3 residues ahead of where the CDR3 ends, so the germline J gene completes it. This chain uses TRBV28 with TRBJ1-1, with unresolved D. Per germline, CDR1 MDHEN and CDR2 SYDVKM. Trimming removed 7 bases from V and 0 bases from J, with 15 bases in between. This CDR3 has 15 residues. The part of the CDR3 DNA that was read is TGTGCCAGCACCCTAGATTTCAGAATGAACACTGAA. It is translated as CASTLDFRMNTE. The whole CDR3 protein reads CASTLDFRMNTEAFF.

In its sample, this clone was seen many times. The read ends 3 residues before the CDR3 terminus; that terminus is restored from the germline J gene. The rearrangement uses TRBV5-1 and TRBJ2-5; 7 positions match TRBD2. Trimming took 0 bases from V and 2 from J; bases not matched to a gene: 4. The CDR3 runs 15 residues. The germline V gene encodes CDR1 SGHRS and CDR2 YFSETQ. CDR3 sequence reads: CASSLAGGEQETQYF. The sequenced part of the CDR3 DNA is TGCGCCAGCAGCTTGGCGGGGGGAGAACAAGAGACC.

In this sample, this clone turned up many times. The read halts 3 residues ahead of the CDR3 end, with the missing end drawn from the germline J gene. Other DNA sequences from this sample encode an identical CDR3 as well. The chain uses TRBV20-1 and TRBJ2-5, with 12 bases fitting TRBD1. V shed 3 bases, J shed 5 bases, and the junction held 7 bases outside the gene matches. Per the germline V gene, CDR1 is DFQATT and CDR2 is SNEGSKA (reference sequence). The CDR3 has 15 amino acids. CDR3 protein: CSASIGTGGWETQYF. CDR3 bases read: TGCAGTGCTAGTATCGGGACAGGGGGCTGGGAGACC.

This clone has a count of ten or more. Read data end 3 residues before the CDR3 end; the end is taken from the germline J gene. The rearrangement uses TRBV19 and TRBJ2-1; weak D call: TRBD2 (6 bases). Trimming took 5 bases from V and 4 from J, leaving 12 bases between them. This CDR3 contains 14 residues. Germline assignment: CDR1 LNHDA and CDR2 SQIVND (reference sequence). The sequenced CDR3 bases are TGTGCCAGTAGTCCTTCCGGGGGTTACAATGAG. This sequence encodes CASSPSGGYNE. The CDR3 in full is CASSPSGGYNEQFF.

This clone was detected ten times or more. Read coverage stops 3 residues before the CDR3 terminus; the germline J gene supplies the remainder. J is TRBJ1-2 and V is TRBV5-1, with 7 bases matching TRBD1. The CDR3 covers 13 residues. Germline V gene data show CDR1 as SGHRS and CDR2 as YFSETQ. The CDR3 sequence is CASSLGQGMDYTF. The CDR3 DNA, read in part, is TGCGCCAGCAGCTTGGGACAGGGAATGGAC.